Listed below are T cell receptor beta chains from one sample, sequenced in a study of beta chain features in type 1 diabetes. Some clones are missing from TCRdb's copy, which holds only in-frame ones; the method was immunoSEQ multiplex PCR. The profile shows about 150,000 clones, approximately 8.4% of them singletons. Sequences were obtained from central memory CD4+ T cells from blood. The receptors stem from a woman under 30 in good health. Both conserved end residues are part of each CDR3. The D gene is left open where the match is weak. A clone size is listed for some rows: how often the clone was seen (once, few, many), or a class if it is expanded.

D gene	clone size	V gene	J gene	CDR3 protein	CDR3 DNA
TRBD2	-	TRBV30	TRBJ2-7	CAWSVRRERGSREQYF	TGTGCCTGGAGTGTACGGAGAGAGCGGGGGAGCCGGGAGCAGTACTTC
-	few	TRBV30	TRBJ1-2	CAWSATGYGYTF	TGTGCCTGGAGTGCGACTGGATATGGCTACACCTTC
-	few	TRBV30	TRBJ1-2	CAWSVQDTNYGYTF	TGTGCCTGGAGTGTACAGGACACTAACTATGGCTACACCTTC
-	few	TRBV6-5	TRBJ1-1	CASSRTKNTEAFF	TGTGCCAGCAGTCGGACAAAGAACACTGAAGCTTTCTTT
TRBD2	-	TRBV6-6	TRBJ2-1	CASSYSPGGRHNEQFF	TGTGCCAGCAGTTACTCCCCGGGGGGGCGCCACAATGAGCAGTTCTTC
TRBD1	few	TRBV29-1	TRBJ2-5	CSFGQGQETQYF	TGCAGCTTCGGACAGGGGCAAGAGACCCAGTACTTC
TRBD1	few	TRBV18	TRBJ2-5	CASSLRTGGWETQYF	TGTGCCAGCTCACTGCGGACAGGGGGCTGGGAGACCCAGTACTTC
-	many	TRBV7-2	TRBJ2-2	CASSFTGAGELFF	TGTGCCAGCAGCTTCACGGGTGCCGGGGAGCTGTTTTTT
-	few	TRBV4-2	TRBJ1-2	CASSPPTTGLEGYTF	TGTGCCAGCAGCCCCCCCACGACCGGGTTGGAAGGCTACACCTTC
-	few	TRBV5-4	TRBJ2-7	CASSRPSVSSYEQYF	TGTGCCAGCAGTCGTCCTAGCGTTAGCTCCTACGAGCAGTACTTC
-	few	TRBV5-1	TRBJ1-5	CASSSAPGEPQHF	TGCGCCAGCAGCTCGGCCCCGGGGGAGCCCCAGCATTTT
TRBD1	-	TRBV7-2	TRBJ1-2	CASSPIRTGPNYGYTF	TGTGCCAGCAGCCCAATACGGACAGGCCCTAACTATGGCTACACCTTC
TRBD1	-	TRBV28	TRBJ1-3	CASSFWTGPGGNTIYF	TGTGCCAGCAGTTTTTGGACAGGGCCGGGAGGAAACACCATATATTTT
-	-	TRBV10-3	TRBJ1-1	CAISDGGAVNTEAFF	TGTGCCATCAGTGACGGAGGGGCGGTGAACACTGAAGCTTTCTTT
TRBD2	few	TRBV10-3	TRBJ2-1	CAISGGLAGVVEQFF	TGTGCCATCAGTGGGGGACTAGCGGGAGTGGTTGAGCAGTTCTTC
-	few	TRBV18	TRBJ2-1	CASSRGAGLANEQFF	TGTGCCAGCTCACGCGGGGCAGGGTTAGCAAATGAGCAGTTCTTC
-	-	TRBV2	TRBJ2-5	CASNPRGETQYF	TGTGCCAGCAACCCCAGGGGAGAGACCCAGTACTTC
-	-	TRBV18	TRBJ2-3	CASSPAVQGVDTQYF	TGTGCCAGCTCACCCGCAGTCCAGGGCGTAGATACGCAGTATTTT
TRBD1	few	TRBV5-4	TRBJ1-2	CASSLKNRGRSDGTF	TGTGCCAGCAGCTTGAAGAACAGGGGGCGCTCCGACGGGACCTTC
TRBD1	-	TRBV18	TRBJ2-5	CASSGQGAWETQYF	TGTGCCAGCTCCGGACAGGGGGCTTGGGAGACCCAGTACTTC
TRBD2	few	TRBV4-2	TRBJ2-3	CASSQTPWEGGTTDTQYF	TGTGCCAGCAGCCAAACTCCTTGGGAGGGCGGAACCACAGATACGCAGTATTTT
TRBD1	few	TRBV7-9	TRBJ2-3	CASSFGQGAGTQYF	TGTGCCAGCAGCTTTGGACAGGGGGCCGGTACGCAGTATTTT
-	few	TRBV21-1	TRBJ2-1	CASSAGLAGGPYNEQFF	TGTGCCAGCAGCGCGGGACTAGCGGGAGGGCCCTACAATGAGCAGTTCTTC
TRBD1	-	TRBV18	TRBJ1-2	CASSSDRSLYGYTF	TGTGCCAGCTCATCGGACAGGAGCCTCTATGGCTACACCTTC
-	few	TRBV6-5	TRBJ2-3	CASSNRGGGTDTQYF	TGTGCCAGCAGTAACCGAGGGGGGGGCACAGATACGCAGTATTTT
TRBD1	-	TRBV6-1	TRBJ1-1	CASSRTGRENTEAFF	TGTGCCAGCAGTCGGACAGGGCGTGAGAACACTGAAGCTTTCTTT
-	-	TRBV5-1	TRBJ2-5	CASSLSPRGGPGLETQYF	TGCGCCAGCAGCTTGTCCCCGAGGGGGGGCCCAGGGTTGGAGACCCAGTACTTC
-	-	TRBV7-2	TRBJ1-3	CASSLVGGDTIYF	TGTGCCAGCAGCTTAGTTGGGGGGGACACCATATATTTT
-	-	TRBV19	TRBJ1-5	CASSPFRDTSRRPQHF	TGTGCCAGTAGCCCCTTTCGGGACACATCAAGACGGCCCCAGCATTTT
-	-	TRBV29-1	TRBJ2-5	CSVVGGQETQYF	TGCAGCGTTGTTGGCGGGCAAGAGACCCAGTACTTC
-	-	TRBV6-5	TRBJ1-2	CASTFDGRGSYGYTF	TGTGCCAGCACCTTCGATGGGAGGGGATCCTATGGCTACACCTTC
-	few	TRBV2	TRBJ2-3	CASSATRSTDTQYF	TGTGCCAGCAGCGCCACGAGAAGCACAGATACGCAGTATTTT
-	few	TRBV5-8	TRBJ1-2	CASSLAHNYGYTF	TGTGCCAGCAGCTTGGCACATAACTATGGCTACACCTTC
-	-	TRBV9	TRBJ2-5	CASSVGEETQYF	TGTGCCAGCAGCGTAGGAGAGGAGACCCAGTACTTC
-	-	TRBV4-3	TRBJ1-4	CASSRSWTVDEKLFF	TGCGCCAGCAGCCGTTCGTGGACTGTGGATGAAAAACTGTTTTTT
TRBD1	-	TRBV5-6	TRBJ1-3	CASSLQGGDSGNTIYF	TGTGCCAGCAGCTTACAGGGGGGGGACTCTGGAAACACCATATATTTT
-	-	TRBV5-1	TRBJ2-2	CASSLLPGDTGELFF	TGCGCCAGCAGCTTGTTACCGGGGGACACCGGGGAGCTGTTTTTT
TRBD1	few	TRBV14	TRBJ1-1	CASSQQLGQGARSTEAFF	TGTGCCAGCAGCCAACAACTGGGACAGGGGGCGCGGAGCACTGAAGCTTTCTTT
-	-	TRBV6-1	TRBJ1-2	CASSEQGWGYTF	TGTGCCAGCAGTGAGCAGGGGTGGGGCTACACCTTC
TRBD1	-	TRBV6-4	TRBJ1-2	CASSDSPGQGGSYTF	TGTGCCAGCAGTGACTCCCCGGGACAGGGGGGGAGCTACACCTTC
-	-	TRBV9	TRBJ2-1	CASSVAPQIHNEQFF	TGTGCCAGCAGCGTAGCCCCCCAGATCCACAATGAGCAGTTCTTC
TRBD1	few	TRBV5-1	TRBJ1-2	CASSRDRGGGYTF	TGCGCCAGCAGCCGGGACAGGGGGGGCGGCTACACCTTC
TRBD1	few	TRBV29-1	TRBJ1-4	CSVKTGSNEKLFF	TGCAGCGTAAAGACAGGGAGTAATGAAAAACTGTTTTTT
-	-	TRBV30	TRBJ1-5	CAWSPGDGQPQHF	TGTGCCTGGAGCCCGGGGGACGGTCAGCCCCAGCATTTT
-	few	TRBV5-4	TRBJ1-4	CASSLAAGTRSEKLFF	TGTGCCAGCAGCTTGGCGGCAGGAACCAGATCCGAAAAACTGTTTTTT
-	-	TRBV7-8	TRBJ1-2	CASTAGANYGYTF	TGTGCCAGCACAGCGGGAGCTAACTATGGCTACACCTTC
-	few	TRBV19	TRBJ1-1	CASSIAWGLDEAFF	TGTGCCAGTAGTATAGCGTGGGGGCTGGATGAAGCTTTCTTT
-	few	TRBV5-1	TRBJ1-6	CASSLGGDSSSPLHF	TGCGCCAGCAGCTTGGGTGGTGATTCGAGTTCACCCCTCCACTTT
-	-	TRBV18	TRBJ2-3	CASSPTGQPQYF	TGTGCCAGCTCACCAACGGGACAACCCCAGTATTTT
-	few	TRBV15	TRBJ2-5	CATSRDLGRETQYF	TGTGCCACCAGCAGAGATCTGGGGAGGGAGACCCAGTACTTC
-	few	TRBV7-2	TRBJ2-7	CASSSSGGNYEQYF	TGTGCCAGCAGCTCCTCGGGGGGCAACTACGAGCAGTACTTC
TRBD2	few	TRBV5-1	TRBJ2-3	CASSLERETDTQYF	TGCGCCAGCAGCTTGGAGCGGGAGACAGATACGCAGTATTTT
-	few	TRBV4-3	TRBJ2-5	CASSQGYGQETQYF	TGCGCCAGCAGCCAAGGGTACGGTCAAGAGACCCAGTACTTC
-	few	TRBV19	TRBJ2-6	CASSELLTGSGANVLTF	TGTGCCAGTAGTGAACTCCTAACAGGGAGCGGGGCCAACGTCCTGACTTTC
TRBD2	-	TRBV9	TRBJ2-3	CASSFGTSGPTDTQYF	TGTGCCAGCAGCTTCGGGACTAGCGGCCCTACAGATACGCAGTATTTT
-	few	TRBV6-5	TRBJ1-4	CASKDSVFEKLFF	TGTGCCAGCAAGGACAGCGTGTTTGAAAAACTGTTTTTT
-	few	TRBV19	TRBJ2-3	CASRTSGGRTDTQYF	TGTGCCAGTAGAACCAGCGGAGGGCGCACAGATACGCAGTATTTT
TRBD1	few	TRBV5-1	TRBJ2-3	CASSQQGAITDTQYF	TGCGCCAGCAGCCAACAGGGGGCAATCACAGATACGCAGTATTTT
TRBD1	-	TRBV18	TRBJ1-4	CASSRDRGPEKLFF	TGTGCCAGCTCGAGGGACAGGGGCCCTGAAAAACTGTTTTTT
TRBD1	few	TRBV19	TRBJ2-5	CASSRPGQVGTQYF	TGTGCCAGTAGTAGACCGGGACAGGTTGGGACCCAGTACTTC